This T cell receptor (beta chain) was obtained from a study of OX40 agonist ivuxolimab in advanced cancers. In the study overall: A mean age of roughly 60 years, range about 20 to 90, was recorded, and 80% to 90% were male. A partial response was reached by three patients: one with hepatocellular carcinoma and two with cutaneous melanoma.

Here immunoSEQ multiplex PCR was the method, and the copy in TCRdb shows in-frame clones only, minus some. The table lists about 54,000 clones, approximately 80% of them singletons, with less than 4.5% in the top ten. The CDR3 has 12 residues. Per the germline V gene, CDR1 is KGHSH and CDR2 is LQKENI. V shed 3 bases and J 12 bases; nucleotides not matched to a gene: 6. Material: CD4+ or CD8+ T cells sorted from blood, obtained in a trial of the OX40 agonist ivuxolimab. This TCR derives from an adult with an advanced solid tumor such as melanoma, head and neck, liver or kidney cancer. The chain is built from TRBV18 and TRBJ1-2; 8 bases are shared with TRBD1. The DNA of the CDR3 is TGTGCCAGCTCACCCGGACAGGGAGCTCACACCTTC. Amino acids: CASSPGQGAHTF.